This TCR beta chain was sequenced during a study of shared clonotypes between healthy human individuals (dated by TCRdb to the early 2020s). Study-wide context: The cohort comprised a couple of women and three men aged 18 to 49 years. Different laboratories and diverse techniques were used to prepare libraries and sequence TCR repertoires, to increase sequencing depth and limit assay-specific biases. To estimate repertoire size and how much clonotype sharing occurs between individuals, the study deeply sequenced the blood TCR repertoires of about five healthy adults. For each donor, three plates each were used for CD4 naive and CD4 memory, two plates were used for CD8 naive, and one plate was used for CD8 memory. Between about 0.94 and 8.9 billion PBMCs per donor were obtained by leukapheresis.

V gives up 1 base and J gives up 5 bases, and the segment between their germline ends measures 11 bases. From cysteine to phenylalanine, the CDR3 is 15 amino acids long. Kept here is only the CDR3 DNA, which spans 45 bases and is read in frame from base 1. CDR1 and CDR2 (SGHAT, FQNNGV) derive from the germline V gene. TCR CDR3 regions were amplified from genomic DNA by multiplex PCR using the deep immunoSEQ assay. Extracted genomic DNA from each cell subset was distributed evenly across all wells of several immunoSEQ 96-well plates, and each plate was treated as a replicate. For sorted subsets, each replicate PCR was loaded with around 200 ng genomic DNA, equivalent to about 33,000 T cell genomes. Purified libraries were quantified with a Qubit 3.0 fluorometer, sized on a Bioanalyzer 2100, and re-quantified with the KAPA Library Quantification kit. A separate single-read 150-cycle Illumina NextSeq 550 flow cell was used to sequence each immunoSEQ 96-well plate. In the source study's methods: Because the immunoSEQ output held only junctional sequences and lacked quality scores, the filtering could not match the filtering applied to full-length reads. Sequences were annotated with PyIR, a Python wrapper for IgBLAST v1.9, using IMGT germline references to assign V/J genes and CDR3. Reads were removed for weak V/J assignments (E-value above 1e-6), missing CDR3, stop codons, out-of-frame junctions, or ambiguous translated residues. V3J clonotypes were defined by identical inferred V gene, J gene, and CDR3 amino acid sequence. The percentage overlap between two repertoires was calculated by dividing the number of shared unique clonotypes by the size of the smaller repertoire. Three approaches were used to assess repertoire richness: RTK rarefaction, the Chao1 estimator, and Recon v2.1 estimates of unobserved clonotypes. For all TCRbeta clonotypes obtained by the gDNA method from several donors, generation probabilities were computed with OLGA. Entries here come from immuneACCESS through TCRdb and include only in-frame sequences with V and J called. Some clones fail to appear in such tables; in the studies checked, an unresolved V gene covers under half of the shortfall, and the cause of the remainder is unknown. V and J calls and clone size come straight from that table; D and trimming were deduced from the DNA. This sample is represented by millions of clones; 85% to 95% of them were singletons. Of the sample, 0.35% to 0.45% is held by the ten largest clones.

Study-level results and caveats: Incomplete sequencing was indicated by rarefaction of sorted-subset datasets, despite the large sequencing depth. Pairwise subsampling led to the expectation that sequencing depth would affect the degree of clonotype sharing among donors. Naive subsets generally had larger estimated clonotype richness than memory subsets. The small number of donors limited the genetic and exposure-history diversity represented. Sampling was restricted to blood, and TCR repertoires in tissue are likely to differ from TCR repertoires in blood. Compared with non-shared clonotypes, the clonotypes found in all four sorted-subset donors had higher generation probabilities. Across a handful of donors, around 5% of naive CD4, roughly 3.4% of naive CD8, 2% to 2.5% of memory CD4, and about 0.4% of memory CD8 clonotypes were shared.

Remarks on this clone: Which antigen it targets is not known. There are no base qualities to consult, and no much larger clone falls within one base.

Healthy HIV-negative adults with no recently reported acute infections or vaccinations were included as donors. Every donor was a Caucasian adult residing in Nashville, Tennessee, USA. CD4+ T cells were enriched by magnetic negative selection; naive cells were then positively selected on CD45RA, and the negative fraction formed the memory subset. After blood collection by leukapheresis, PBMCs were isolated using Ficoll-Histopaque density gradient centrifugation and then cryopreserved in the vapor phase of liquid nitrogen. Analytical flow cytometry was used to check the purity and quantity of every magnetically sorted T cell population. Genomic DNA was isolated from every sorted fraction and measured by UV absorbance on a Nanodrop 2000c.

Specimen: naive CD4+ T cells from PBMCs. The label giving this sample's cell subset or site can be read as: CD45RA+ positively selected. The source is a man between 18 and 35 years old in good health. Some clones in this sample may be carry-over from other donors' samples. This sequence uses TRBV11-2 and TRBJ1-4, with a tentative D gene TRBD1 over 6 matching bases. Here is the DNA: TGTGCCAGCAGCTTAGTCTTCCAGGGGAATGAAAAACTGTTTTTT. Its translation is CASSLVFQGNEKLFF.